This paragraph reports one T cell receptor beta chain. What it recognizes is unknown. Isolation recovered at least 6 million PBMCs from every sample. The CDR3 has 15 residues. Trimming cost V 8 bases and J 3 bases, with 20 bases left between them. In germline, CDR1 is MDHEN, CDR2 SYDVKM. The data stem from a study of blood T cells in healthy people across ages. The study, taken as a whole, reports: Unsorted PBMCs prevented conclusive naive versus antigen-experienced comparison.

Next came a second PCR, run for about 7 to 11 cycles, which used a sample-barcoded 5' primer along with a J-beta primer mix. One entry per CDR3 protein, called by TCRdb with MiXCR from the 5' RACE reads. The table lists over 1.5 million distinct CDR3 sequences, around 48% of them singletons, with more than 2% in the top ten. Sequencing input: blood. The V call is TRBV28, the J call TRBJ2-7, with D possibly TRBD1 on 6 matching bases. The TCR was taken from a woman in her thirties or forties in good health. CDR3 bases: TGTGCCAGCGCCGAAGGGGCAGGGGTTTTCTACGAGCAGTACTTC. Translating it yields CASAEGAGVFYEQYF.